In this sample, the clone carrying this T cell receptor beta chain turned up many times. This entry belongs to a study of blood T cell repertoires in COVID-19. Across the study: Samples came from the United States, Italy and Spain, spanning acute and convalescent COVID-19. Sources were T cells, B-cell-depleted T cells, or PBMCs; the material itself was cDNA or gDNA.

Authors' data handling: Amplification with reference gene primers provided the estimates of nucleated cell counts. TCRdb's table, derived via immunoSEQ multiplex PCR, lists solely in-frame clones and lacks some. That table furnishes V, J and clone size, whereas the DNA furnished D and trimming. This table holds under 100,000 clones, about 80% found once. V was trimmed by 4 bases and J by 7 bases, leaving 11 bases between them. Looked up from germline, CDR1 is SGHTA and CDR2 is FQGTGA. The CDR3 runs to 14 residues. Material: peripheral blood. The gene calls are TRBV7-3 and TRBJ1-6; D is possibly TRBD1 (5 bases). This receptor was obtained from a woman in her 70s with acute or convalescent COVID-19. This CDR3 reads CASSWDSGNSPLHF. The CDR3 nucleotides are TGTGCCAGCAGCTGGGACTCCGGGAATTCACCCCTCCACTTT.